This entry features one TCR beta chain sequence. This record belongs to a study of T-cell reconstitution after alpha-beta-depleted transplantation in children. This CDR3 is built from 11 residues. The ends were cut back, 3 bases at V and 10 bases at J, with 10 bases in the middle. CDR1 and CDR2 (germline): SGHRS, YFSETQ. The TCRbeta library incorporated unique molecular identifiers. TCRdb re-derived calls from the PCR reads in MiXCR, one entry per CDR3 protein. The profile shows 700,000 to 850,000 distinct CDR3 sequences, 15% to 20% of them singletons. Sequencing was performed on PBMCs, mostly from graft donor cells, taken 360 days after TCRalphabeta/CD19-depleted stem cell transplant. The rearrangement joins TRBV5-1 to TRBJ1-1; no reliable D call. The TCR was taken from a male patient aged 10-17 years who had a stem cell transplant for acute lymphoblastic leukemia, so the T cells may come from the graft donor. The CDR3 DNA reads TGCGCCAGCAGCTCAAGTGGAGGAGCTTTCTTT. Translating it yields CASSSSGGAFF.